This T cell receptor beta chain was documented in a study of T cell repertoires in cytomegalovirus infection. With V trimmed by 4 bases and J by 0 bases, 14 bases remained unmatched. The CDR3 totals 19 residues. Per the germline V gene, CDR1 is MDHEN and CDR2 is SYDVKM. From the reads, TCRdb called clonotypes with MiXCR, one entry per CDR3 protein. The sample consists of roughly 640,000 distinct CDR3 sequences, around 24% of them appearing once. This clonotype was counted a few times. This sequence originates from a human donor in good health (CMV status not recorded). Some clones in this sample may be carry-over from other donors' samples. The rearrangement links TRBV28 to TRBJ2-1; 8 nucleotides align to TRBD2. The sequencing sample was made of CD8+ T cells from PBMCs. CDR3 region: CASSSYGYSGASSYNEQFF. CDR3 DNA: TGTGCCAGCAGTTCTTACGGATATAGCGGGGCGAGCTCCTACAATGAGCAGTTCTTC.